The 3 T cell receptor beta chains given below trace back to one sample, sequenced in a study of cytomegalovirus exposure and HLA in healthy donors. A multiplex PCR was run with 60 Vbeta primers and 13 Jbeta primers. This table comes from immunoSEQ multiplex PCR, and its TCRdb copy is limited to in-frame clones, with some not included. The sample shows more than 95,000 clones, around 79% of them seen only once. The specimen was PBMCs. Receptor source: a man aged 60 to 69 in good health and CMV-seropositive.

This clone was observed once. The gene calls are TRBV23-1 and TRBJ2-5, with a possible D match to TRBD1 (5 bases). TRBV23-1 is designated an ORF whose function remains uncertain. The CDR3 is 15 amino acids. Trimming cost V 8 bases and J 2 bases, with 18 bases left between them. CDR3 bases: TGCGCCAGCTCCACACGACTTGACAGTCAAGAGACCCAGTACTTC. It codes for CASSTRLDSQETQYF.

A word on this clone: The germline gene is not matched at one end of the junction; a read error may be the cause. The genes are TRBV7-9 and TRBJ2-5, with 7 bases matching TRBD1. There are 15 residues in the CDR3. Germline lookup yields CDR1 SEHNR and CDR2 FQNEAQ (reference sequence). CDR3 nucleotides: TGTTCCAGCAGCCCCGGACAGGTCCATTGGGAGACCCAGTACTTC. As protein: CSSSPGQVHWETQYF. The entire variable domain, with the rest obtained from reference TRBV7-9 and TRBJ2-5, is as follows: DTGVSQNPRHKITKRGQNVTFRCDPISEHNRLYWYRQTLGQGPEFLTYFQNEAQLEKSRLLSDRFSAERPKGSFSTLEIQRTEQGDSAMYLCSSSPGQVHWETQYFGPGTRLLVL.

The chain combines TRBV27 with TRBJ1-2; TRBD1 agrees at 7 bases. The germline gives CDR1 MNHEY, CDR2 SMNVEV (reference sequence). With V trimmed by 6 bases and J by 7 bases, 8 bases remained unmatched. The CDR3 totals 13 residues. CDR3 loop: CASRLYRGSGYTF. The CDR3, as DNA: TGTGCCAGCAGACTCTACAGGGGATCTGGCTACACCTTC.